The 27 T cell receptor beta chains listed next were all sequenced from one sample in a study of shared clonotypes between healthy human individuals. Clones were read by immunoSEQ multiplex PCR, and TCRdb kept only the in-frame ones, dropping some. The sample includes millions of clones, approximately 95% of them seen just once. The specimen sequenced was naive CD4+ T cells sorted from blood. Described subset: CD45RA+ positively selected. All receptors derive from a man aged 18-30 years in good health.

This chain uses TRBV6-1 with TRBJ2-1, with 8 bases identical to TRBD2. The CDR3 consists of 17 residues. V was clipped by 4 bases and J by 0 bases; unmatched bases: 8. Germline CDR1 and CDR2: MNHNS and SASEGT. In nucleotides, the CDR3 is TGTGCCAGCAGTGTTGCGGGGGGCCAACGCTCCTACAATGAGCAGTTCTTC. This sequence encodes CASSVAGGQRSYNEQFF.

J is TRBJ2-5 and V is TRBV7-8; 7 bases agree with TRBD1. Germline CDR1 is SGHVS and CDR2 is FQNEAQ. The V gene end was trimmed by 3 bases and the J gene end by 5 bases; junction bases not matched to a gene: 12. The CDR3 contains 16 residues. The CDR3 is CASSFRGRERWETQYF. CDR3 DNA sequence: TGTGCCAGCAGCTTCAGGGGGAGAGAACGATGGGAGACCCAGTACTTC.

The chain joins TRBV11-3 to TRBJ2-2; D may be TRBD2 (6 bases). The CDR3 contains 14 residues. The V end lost 5 bases, the J end lost 3 bases, and 10 bases lay between the germline ends. Germline loops: CDR1 SGHNT, CDR2 YENEEA. CDR3 nucleotide sequence: TGTGCCAGCAGCACGGGACTCTACACCGGGGAGCTGTTTTTT. As protein: CASSTGLYTGELFF.

V usage is TRBV7-9 and J usage is TRBJ2-2; D possibly uses TRBD1 or TRBD2 (5 bases each). CDR1 is SEHNR and CDR2 is FQNEAQ in the germline V gene (reference sequence). The CDR3 sequence is 16 residues long. The V end lost 1 base, the J end lost 4 bases, and 13 bases lay between the germline ends. CDR3 amino acids: CASSLEWGNPTGELFF. DNA for the CDR3: TGTGCCAGCAGCTTAGAATGGGGGAACCCCACCGGGGAGCTGTTTTTT.

The CDR3 spells CASSINRGPYEQYF. DNA for the CDR3: TGCGCCAGCAGCATCAACAGGGGCCCCTACGAGCAGTACTTC. The chain is built from TRBV5-1 and TRBJ2-7, with 7 nucleotides matching TRBD1. The CDR3 consists of 14 residues. Germline V gene data show CDR1 as SGHRS and CDR2 as YFSETQ. J gave up 2 bases and V 4 bases, and 6 bases lay outside the gene matches.

CDR3 region: CASSFRGDSSPLHF. In DNA form, the CDR3 reads TGTGCCAGCAGTTTTAGGGGTGACTCTTCACCCCTCCACTTT. The rearrangement joins TRBV6-6 to TRBJ1-6, with D possibly matching TRBD1 (5 bases). The V gene lost 4 bases and the J gene lost 9 bases, with 13 bases spanning the gap. Germline values: CDR1 MNHNY, CDR2 SVGAGI (reference sequence). The CDR3 contains 14 residues.

The rearrangement uses TRBV5-1 and TRBJ1-2; no reliable D call. The CDR3 consists of 14 residues. Trimming cost V 0 bases and J 8 bases, with 14 bases left between them. Germline values: CDR1 SGHRS, CDR2 YFSETQ. The CDR3 DNA is TGCGCCAGCAGCTTGGCCGGTATCCGGGAGGGCTACACCTTC. Translated: CASSLAGIREGYTF.

The chain employs TRBV28 and TRBJ1-5; D gene uncertain. CDR1 is MDHEN, CDR2 SYDVKM, per germline. Trimming stripped 2 bases from V and 2 bases from J, with 13 bases between. This CDR3 spans 16 amino acids. This CDR3 reads CASSLGPGRGNQPQHF. CDR3 bases: TGTGCCAGCAGTTTAGGTCCTGGACGCGGCAATCAGCCCCAGCATTTT.

V is TRBV5-1 and J is TRBJ1-2; 7 nucleotides line up with TRBD1. The CDR3 is 16 residues long. The V and J ends lost 6 bases and 3 bases, in that order; junction bases with no gene match: 14. The germline gives CDR1 SGHRS, CDR2 YFSETQ. The CDR3 sequence: CASTVGSRGQDYGYTF. The CDR3 DNA reads as TGCGCCAGCACCGTGGGGTCTAGGGGGCAAGACTATGGCTACACCTTC.

V gene TRBV5-4 combines with J gene TRBJ2-1, with D perhaps given as TRBD1 or TRBD2 (7 bases each). CDR1 and CDR2 from the germline V gene are SGHNT and YYREEE (reference sequence). Trimming shortened V by 6 bases and J by 7 bases, and 20 bases separated the two germline ends. The CDR3 is 15 residues long. The CDR3 coding sequence is TGTGCCAGCACCCAGGGGGGAGGGGGTAAAAATGAGCAGTTCTTC. Translation: CASTQGGGGKNEQFF.

The genes are TRBV13 and TRBJ2-3; D is ambiguous. The germline CDR1 and CDR2 sequences are PRHDT and FYEKMQ (reference sequence). Trimming pared 2 bases from V and 2 bases from J, leaving 8 bases between. This CDR3 contains 14 residues. This CDR3 is CASSLKAYTDTQYF. The DNA for the CDR3 is TGTGCCAGCAGCTTAAAAGCCTACACAGATACGCAGTATTTT.

The gene calls are TRBV5-1 and TRBJ1-3; 8 nucleotides agree with TRBD1. This CDR3 contains 15 residues. J gave up 4 bases and V 3 bases, and 6 bases lay outside the gene matches. CDR1 and CDR2 from the germline V gene are SGHRS and YFSETQ. CDR3 sequence (DNA): TGCGCCAGCAGCTCCCTTGGGACAGGCGGAAACACCATATATTTT. It specifies CASSSLGTGGNTIYF.

The V and J genes are TRBV30 and TRBJ2-7; 12 bases align to TRBD1. V gave up 2 bases and J gave up 6 bases; unmatched junction bases: 8. The germline V gene encodes CDR1 GTSNPN and CDR2 SVGIG (reference sequence). The CDR3 sequence is 15 residues long. This chain's CDR3 is CAWSRPGQGAGEQYF. The CDR3 DNA reads as TGTGCCTGGAGTCGTCCGGGACAGGGGGCAGGCGAGCAGTACTTC.

This rearrangement joins TRBV7-2 to TRBJ2-5; possibly TRBD2 for D (5 bases). V was cut by 5 bases and J by 1 base, with 14 bases left in between. Per germline, CDR1 SGHTA and CDR2 FQGNSA. The CDR3 consists of 15 residues. CDR3 residues: CASSLGRLTQETQYF. The CDR3 DNA reads TGTGCCAGCAGCCTCGGACGACTAACCCAAGAGACCCAGTACTTC.

The chain couples TRBV5-1 to TRBJ2-7, with 7 bases fitting TRBD2. CDR1 SGHRS and CDR2 YFSETQ come from the germline V gene. The CDR3 totals 17 residues. The V gene end was trimmed by 0 bases and the J gene end by 0 bases; junction bases not matched to a gene: 9. The CDR3 DNA sequence: TGCGCCAGCAGCTTGGTGGCAGCTAGCGGAAGCTCCTACGAGCAGTACTTC. Protein product: CASSLVAASGSSYEQYF.

The chain employs TRBV20-1 and TRBJ2-1; TRBD2 aligns across 7 bases. The CDR3 sequence is 11 residues long. Per germline, CDR1 DFQATT and CDR2 SNEGSKA (reference sequence). The ends lost 6 bases at V and 9 bases at J; junction bases unmatched: 5. In nucleotides, the CDR3 is TGCAGTGCACCCTGGGAGGGTGAGCAGTTCTTC. It translates to CSAPWEGEQFF.

The V call is TRBV6-5, the J call TRBJ1-6; the D gene is possibly TRBD1 (6 bases). This CDR3 contains 12 residues. Trimming stripped 4 bases from V and 15 bases from J, with 13 bases between. The germline V gene has CDR1 MNHEY and CDR2 SVGAGI. CDR3 loop: CASSLGGLDLHF. The CDR3 DNA follows: TGTGCCAGCAGTTTGGGGGGCCTAGACCTCCACTTT.

About this clone itself: Distinct nucleotide sequences in the sample also encode this CDR3. The rearrangement links TRBV7-2 to TRBJ2-7; TRBD1 matches at 9 bases. CDR1 and CDR2 from the germline V gene are SGHTA and FQGNSA. CDR3 size: 13 residues. Trimming cost V 4 bases and J 3 bases; bases outside gene matches: 1. In nucleotides, the CDR3 is TGTGCCAGCAGCTCGGACAGGGGCTACGAGCAGTACTTC. Encoded protein: CASSSDRGYEQYF.

The genes are TRBV19 and TRBJ2-5; 7 bases match TRBD2. The V gene's germline CDR1 is LNHDA and CDR2 SQIVND (reference sequence). CDR3 length equals 13 residues. The ends lost 10 bases at V and 1 base at J; junction bases unmatched: 6. The CDR3 is CAIYPSGQETQYF. CDR3 DNA: TGTGCCATATACCCTAGCGGCCAAGAGACCCAGTACTTC.

The J gene is TRBJ2-5, the V gene TRBV6-1; TRBD1 is a possible D gene (5 bases). The CDR3 is 15 residues long. Trimming took off 5 bases at V and 0 bases at J, with 13 bases between the two ends. The germline V gene has CDR1 MNHNS and CDR2 SASEGT. CDR3 sequence reads: CASSTQTDYQETQYF. The CDR3 DNA reads as TGTGCCAGCAGTACCCAGACAGACTACCAAGAGACCCAGTACTTC.

This rearrangement joins TRBV28 to TRBJ1-4, with D uncertain. Germline V CDR1 and CDR2: MDHEN, SYDVKM. Trimming took 5 bases from V and 4 from J, leaving 17 bases between them. The CDR3 loop spans 16 amino acids. The CDR3 sequence: CASSPGGGLFNEKLFF. CDR3 DNA sequence: TGTGCCAGCAGTCCGGGTGGCGGTTTATTTAATGAAAAACTGTTTTTT.

The V call is TRBV30, the J call TRBJ1-1; D uncertain. This CDR3 is built from 14 residues. V dropped 0 bases and J dropped 1 base, with 9 bases sitting between them. The germline CDR1 and CDR2 sequences are GTSNPN and SVGIG (reference sequence). CDR3 sequence reads: CAWSVWGTNTEAFF. CDR3 nucleotides: TGTGCCTGGAGTGTATGGGGAACGAACACTGAAGCTTTCTTT.

This chain connects TRBV4-1 to TRBJ1-1; 10 bases match TRBD1. V was pared by 3 bases and J by 5 bases, with 18 bases of the junction left unmatched. Per germline, CDR1 MGHRA and CDR2 YSYEKL. The CDR3 contains 19 residues. The CDR3 nucleotides read TGCGCCAGCAGCCATCCTATCCGGGACAGGGGAAAAGTTGGGACTGAAGCTTTCTTT. It specifies CASSHPIRDRGKVGTEAFF.

This clone was recorded many times. This chain uses TRBV11-2 with TRBJ1-2; possibly TRBD1 for D (5 bases). The CDR3 extends over 17 amino acids. From germline, CDR1 is SGHAT and CDR2 FQNNGV. Trimming left V 1 base short and J 0 bases short, with 15 bases between. As DNA, the CDR3 is TGTGCCAGCAGCTTAGTCCGGGACCGCCGAACTAACTATGGCTACACCTTC. Translation gives CASSLVRDRRTNYGYTF.

To note about this clone: The same CDR3 arises from other DNA sequences in this sample as well. The chain joins TRBV5-6 to TRBJ1-2; D uncertain. Deletions cut 2 bases from V and 5 bases from J, with 7 bases between. This CDR3 has 12 residues. Germline CDR1 is SGHDT and CDR2 is YYEEEE. CDR3 nucleotides: TGTGCCAGCAGCTTAGCAGGATATGGCTACACCTTC. It yields the protein CASSLAGYGYTF.

The chain links TRBV6-6 to TRBJ2-1; D not certain. The length of the CDR3 is 11 residues. CDR1 and CDR2 (germline): MNHNY, SVGAGI (reference sequence). The germline V and J ends were trimmed by 6 bases and 5 bases, with 5 bases remaining between them. CDR3 nucleotide sequence: TGTGCCAGCAGGAAAGACAATGAGCAGTTCTTC. Its protein is CASRKDNEQFF.

For this clone: Distinct nucleotide sequences in the sample also encode this CDR3. The V call is TRBV4-1, the J call TRBJ1-5; TRBD1 is a possible D gene (5 bases). The CDR3 is made up of 16 amino acids. Germline V gives CDR1 MGHRA, CDR2 YSYEKL. With 0 bases removed from V and 1 base from J, the gap between germline ends came to 10 bases. The CDR3 spells CASSQEGGGSNQPQHF. The CDR3 coding sequence is TGCGCCAGCAGCCAAGAGGGGGGAGGGAGCAATCAGCCCCAGCATTTT.